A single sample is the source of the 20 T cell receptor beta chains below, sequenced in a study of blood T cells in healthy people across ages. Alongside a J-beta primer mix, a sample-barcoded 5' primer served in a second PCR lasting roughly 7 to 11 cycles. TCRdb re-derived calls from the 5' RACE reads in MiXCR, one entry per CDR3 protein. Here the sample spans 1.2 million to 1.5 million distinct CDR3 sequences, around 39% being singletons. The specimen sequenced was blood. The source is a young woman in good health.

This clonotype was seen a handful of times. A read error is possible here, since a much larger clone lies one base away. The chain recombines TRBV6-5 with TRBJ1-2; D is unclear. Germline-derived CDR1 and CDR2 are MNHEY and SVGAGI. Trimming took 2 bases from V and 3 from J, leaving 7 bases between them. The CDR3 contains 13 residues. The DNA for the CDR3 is TGTGCCAGCAGTTACGGAGGGCACTATGGCTACACCTTC. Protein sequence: CASSYGGHYGYTF.

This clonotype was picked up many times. CDR3 sequence (DNA): TGCAGCGCCTCTGGACAGGACTACGAGCAGTACTTC. It encodes CSASGQDYEQYF. The chain employs TRBV29-1 and TRBJ2-7, with TRBD1 identical over 7 bases. This CDR3 contains 12 residues. CDR1 and CDR2 (germline): SQVTM, ANQGSEA. Losses at the gene ends were 7 bases for V and 3 bases for J; bases not matched to a gene: 6.

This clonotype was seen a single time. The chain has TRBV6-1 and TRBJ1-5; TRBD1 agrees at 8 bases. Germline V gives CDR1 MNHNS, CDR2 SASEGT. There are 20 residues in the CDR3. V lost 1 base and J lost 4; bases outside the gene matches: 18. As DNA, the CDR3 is TGTGCCAGCAGTGAAGAGGTGAAGGGGAGAACACGACAGGGGAATCAGCCCCAGCATTTT. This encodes CASSEEVKGRTRQGNQPQHF.

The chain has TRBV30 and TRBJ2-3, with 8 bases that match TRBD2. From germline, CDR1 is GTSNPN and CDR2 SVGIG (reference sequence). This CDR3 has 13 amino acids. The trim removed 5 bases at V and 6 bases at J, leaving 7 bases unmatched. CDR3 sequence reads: CAWHSGVDDTQYF. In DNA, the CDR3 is TGTGCCTGGCATAGCGGGGTGGACGATACGCAGTATTTT.

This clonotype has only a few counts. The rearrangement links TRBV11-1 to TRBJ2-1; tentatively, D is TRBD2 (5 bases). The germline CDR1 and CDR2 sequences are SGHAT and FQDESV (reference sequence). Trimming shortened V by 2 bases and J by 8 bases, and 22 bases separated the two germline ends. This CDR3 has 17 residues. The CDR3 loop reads CASSLLDPAGLEDEQFF. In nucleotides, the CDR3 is TGTGCCAGCAGCTTACTAGATCCCGCGGGCCTAGAGGATGAGCAGTTCTTC. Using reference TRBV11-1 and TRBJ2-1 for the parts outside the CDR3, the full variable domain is EAEVAQSPRYKITEKSQAVAFWCDPISGHATLYWYRQILGQGPELLVQFQDESVVDDSQLPKDRFSAERLKGVDSTLKIQPAELGDSAMYLCASSLLDPAGLEDEQFFGPGTRLTVL.

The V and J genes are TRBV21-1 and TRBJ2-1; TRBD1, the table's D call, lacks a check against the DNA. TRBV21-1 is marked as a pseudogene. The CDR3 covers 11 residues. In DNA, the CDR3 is TGTGCCAGCAACCCGAGAAAGGGGCAGTTCTTC. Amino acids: CASNPRKGQFF.

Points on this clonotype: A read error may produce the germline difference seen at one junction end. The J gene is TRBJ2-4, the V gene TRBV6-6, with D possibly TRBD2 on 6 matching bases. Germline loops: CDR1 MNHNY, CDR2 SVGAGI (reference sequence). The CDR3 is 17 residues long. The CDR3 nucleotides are TGTGCCAACAGTTATCCCCCGGGAGACGGGCCCAAAAACATTCAGTACTTC. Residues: CANSYPPGDGPKNIQYF.

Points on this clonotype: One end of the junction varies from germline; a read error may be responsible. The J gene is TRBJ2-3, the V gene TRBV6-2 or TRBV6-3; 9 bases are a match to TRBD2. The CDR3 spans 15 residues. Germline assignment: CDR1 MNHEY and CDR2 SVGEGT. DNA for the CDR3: TGTGCCAGCAGTTGGGGACTAGCAGACACAGGTACGCAGTATTTT. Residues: CASSWGLADTGTQYF.

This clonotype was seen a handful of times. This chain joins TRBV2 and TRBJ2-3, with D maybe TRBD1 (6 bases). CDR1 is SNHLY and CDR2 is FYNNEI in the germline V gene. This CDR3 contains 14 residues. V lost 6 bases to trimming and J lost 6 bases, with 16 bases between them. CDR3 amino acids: CASRKDSHDDTQYF. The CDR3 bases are TGTGCCAGCAGGAAGGACAGCCATGACGATACGCAGTATTTT.

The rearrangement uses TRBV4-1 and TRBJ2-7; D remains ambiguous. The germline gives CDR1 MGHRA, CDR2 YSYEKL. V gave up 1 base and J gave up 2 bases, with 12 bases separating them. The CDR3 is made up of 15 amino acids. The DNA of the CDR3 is TGCGCCAGCAGCCAAGTCAACCTACCTACCTACGAGCAGTACTTC. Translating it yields CASSQVNLPTYEQYF.

CDR3 loop: CASSYSGQAISGNTIYF. The CDR3 DNA reads as TGTGCCAGCAGTTACTCGGGACAGGCGATCTCTGGAAACACCATATATTTT. The chain is built from TRBV6-5 and TRBJ1-3; 8 bases match TRBD1. V shed 0 bases and J 0 bases; nucleotides not matched to a gene: 4. The CDR3 consists of 17 residues. Germline V lookup: CDR1 MNHEY, CDR2 SVGAGI.

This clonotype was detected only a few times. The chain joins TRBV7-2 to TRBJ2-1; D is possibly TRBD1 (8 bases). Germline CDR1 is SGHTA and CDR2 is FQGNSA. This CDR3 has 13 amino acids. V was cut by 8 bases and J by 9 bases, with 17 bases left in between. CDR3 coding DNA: TGTGCCAGCGCCACCACAGGGGGGGGTGAGCAGTTCTTC. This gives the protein CASATTGGGEQFF.

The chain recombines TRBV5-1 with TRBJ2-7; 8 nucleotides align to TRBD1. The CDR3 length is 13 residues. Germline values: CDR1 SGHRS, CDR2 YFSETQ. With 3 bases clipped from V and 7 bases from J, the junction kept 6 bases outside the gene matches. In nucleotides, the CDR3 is TGCGCCAGCAGCTCGGGACAGGCCAATGAGCAGTACTTC. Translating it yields CASSSGQANEQYF.

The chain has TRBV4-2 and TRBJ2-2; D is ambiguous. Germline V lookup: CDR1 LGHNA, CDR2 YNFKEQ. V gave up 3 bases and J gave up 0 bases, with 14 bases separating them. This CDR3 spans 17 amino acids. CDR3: CASSHPNGVANTGELFF. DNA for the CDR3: TGTGCCAGCAGCCACCCAAATGGGGTCGCGAACACCGGGGAGCTGTTTTTT.

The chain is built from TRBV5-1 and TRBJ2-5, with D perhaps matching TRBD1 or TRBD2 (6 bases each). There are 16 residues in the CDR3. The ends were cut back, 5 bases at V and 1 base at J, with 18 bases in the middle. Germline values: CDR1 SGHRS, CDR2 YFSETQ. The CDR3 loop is CASRDGGGRSQETQYF. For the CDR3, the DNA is TGCGCCAGCAGGGACGGTGGGGGGCGCTCCCAAGAGACCCAGTACTTC. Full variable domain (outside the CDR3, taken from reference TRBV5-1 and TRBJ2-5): KAGVTQTPRYLIKTRGQQVTLSCSPISGHRSVSWYQQTPGQGLQFLFEYFSETQRNKGNFPGRFSGRQFSNSRSEMNVSTLELGDSALYLCASRDGGGRSQETQYFGPGTRLLVL.

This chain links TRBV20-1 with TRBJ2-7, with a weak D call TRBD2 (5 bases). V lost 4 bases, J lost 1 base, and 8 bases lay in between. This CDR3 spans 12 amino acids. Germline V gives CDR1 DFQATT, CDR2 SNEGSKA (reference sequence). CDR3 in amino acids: CSATTGSYEQYF. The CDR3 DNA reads TGCAGTGCTACCACGGGGTCCTACGAGCAGTACTTC.

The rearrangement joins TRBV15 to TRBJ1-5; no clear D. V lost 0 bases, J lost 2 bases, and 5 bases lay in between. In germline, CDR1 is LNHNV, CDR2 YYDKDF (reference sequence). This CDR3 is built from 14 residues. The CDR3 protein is CATSRESGNQPQHF. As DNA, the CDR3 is TGTGCCACCAGCAGAGAGAGTGGCAATCAGCCCCAGCATTTT.

CDR3 protein: CASSKEEGGRGAYNEQFF. CDR3 nucleotide sequence: TGTGCCAGCAGCAAAGAAGAGGGAGGGAGGGGCGCCTACAATGAGCAGTTCTTC. V usage is TRBV21-1 and J usage is TRBJ2-1; TRBD2 was called by the table and not checked on the DNA. TRBV21-1 is noted as a pseudogene. The CDR3 extends over 18 amino acids.

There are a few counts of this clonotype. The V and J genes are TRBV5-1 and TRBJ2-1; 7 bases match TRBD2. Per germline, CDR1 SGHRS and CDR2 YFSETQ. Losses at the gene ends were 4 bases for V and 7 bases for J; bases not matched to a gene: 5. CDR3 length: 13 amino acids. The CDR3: CASSPGTTNEQFF. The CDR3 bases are TGCGCCAGCAGCCCCGGGACTACAAATGAGCAGTTCTTC. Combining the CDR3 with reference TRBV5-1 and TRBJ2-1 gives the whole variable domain KAGVTQTPRYLIKTRGQQVTLSCSPISGHRSVSWYQQTPGQGLQFLFEYFSETQRNKGNFPGRFSGRQFSNSRSEMNVSTLELGDSALYLCASSPGTTNEQFFGPGTRLTVL.

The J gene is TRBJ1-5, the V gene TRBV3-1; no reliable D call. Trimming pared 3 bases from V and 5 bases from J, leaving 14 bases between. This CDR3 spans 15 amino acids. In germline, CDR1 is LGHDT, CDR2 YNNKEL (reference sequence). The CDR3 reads CASSHRPGVDQPQHF. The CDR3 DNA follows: TGTGCCAGCAGCCATCGTCCCGGGGTCGATCAGCCCCAGCATTTT.